What follows is one T cell receptor (beta chain) and its context. The antigen remains undetermined. These data are taken from a study of T cell responses to AZD1222 COVID-19 vaccine. Findings and caveats of the study: CD4 TCRs covered the whole spike, strongest at regions 160-218 and 743-854. Every sample of the repertoires postdated the peak T cell response.

Germline values: CDR1 LGHDT, CDR2 YNNKEL (reference sequence). This CDR3 comprises 13 residues. V gave up 3 bases and J gave up 0 bases, with 5 bases separating them. Profiled with immunoSEQ multiplex PCR; TCRdb holds only in-frame clones, not every one. This sample has 50,000 to 65,000 clones, with about 89% found just once. The TCR sequence derives from an adult who received the MenACWY meningococcal vaccine as a control. The V call is TRBV3-1 (or the pseudogene TRBV3-2), the J call TRBJ1-1; D is unclear. The input for sequencing was peripheral blood, taken 28 days after the second dose of the MenACWY control vaccine. CDR3 sequence: CASSHTVNTEAFF. DNA of the CDR3: TGTGCCAGCAGCCATACAGTGAACACTGAAGCTTTCTTT.